This TCR beta chain is from a study of molecular identifiers for immune sequencing clone quantification. At least ten counts were recorded for this clonotype. The CDR3 totals 14 residues. Per the germline V gene, CDR1 is SGDLS and CDR2 is YYNGEE. J gave up 6 bases and V 4 bases, and 7 bases lay outside the gene matches. TCRdb re-derived calls from the PCR reads in MiXCR, one entry per CDR3 protein. The sample yields 40,000 to 50,000 distinct CDR3 sequences, roughly a fifth seen once. V usage is TRBV9 and J usage is TRBJ1-5, with 7 bases lining up with TRBD1. This TCR came from a human donor in good health. Some libraries in this study had Jurkat cell RNA spiked in. Sample: naive CD8+ T cells from blood, with Jurkat cell RNA spiked in. Documented subset: FACS-sorted CD8+CD4-CCR7+CD45RA+ naive T cells. Here the CDR3 reads CASSSGDRGQPQHF. DNA of the CDR3: TGTGCCAGCAGCTCAGGGGACAGAGGTCAGCCCCAGCATTTT.